Listed here is a single TCR beta chain. The target antigen is unknown. Terminally differentiated effector memory CD45RA+ cells were excluded from the naive CD8 cells, which were CD45RO-negative and positively selected for CCR7. The donors were adults (healthy and HIV-negative) with no recent acute infections or vaccinations. The CDR3 loop spans 13 amino acids. The V end lost 3 bases, the J end lost 4 bases, and 9 bases lay between the germline ends. The germline CDR1 and CDR2 sequences are MGHRA and YSYEKL. Clones were read by immunoSEQ multiplex PCR, and TCRdb kept only the in-frame ones, dropping some. The sample contains about 1.9 million clones, 80% to 95% of which appear only once. The source of the sample is a study of shared clonotypes between healthy human individuals. In the study overall: CD4 naive and CD4 memory each took three plates per donor, while CD8 naive took two and CD8 memory one. Study-level points and caveats: Lower generation probabilities were found for non-shared clonotypes than for those shared by all four donors. An effect of sequencing depth on clonotype sharing among donors was expected.

The chain uses TRBV4-1 and TRBJ1-1, with D unresolved. The clonotype comes from a man aged 18 to 29 in good health. Some clones in this sample may be carry-over from other donors' samples. Sequencing was done on a sample of naive CD8+ T cells from PBMCs. The CDR3 reads CASSQRPGTEAFF. The CDR3 nucleotides are TGCGCCAGCAGCCAGAGACCCGGCACTGAAGCTTTCTTT.